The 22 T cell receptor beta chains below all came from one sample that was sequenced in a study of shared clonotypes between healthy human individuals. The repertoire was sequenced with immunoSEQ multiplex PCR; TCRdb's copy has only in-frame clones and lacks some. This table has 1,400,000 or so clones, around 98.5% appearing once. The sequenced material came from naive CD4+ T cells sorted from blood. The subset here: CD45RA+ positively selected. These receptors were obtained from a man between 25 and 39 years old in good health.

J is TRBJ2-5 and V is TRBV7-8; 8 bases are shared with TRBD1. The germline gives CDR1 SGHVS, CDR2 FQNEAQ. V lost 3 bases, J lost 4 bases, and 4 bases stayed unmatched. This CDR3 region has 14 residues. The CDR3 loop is CASSFLQGGETQYF. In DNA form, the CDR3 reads TGTGCCAGCAGCTTCCTACAGGGGGGAGAGACCCAGTACTTC.

The CDR3 region has the DNA TGTGCCAGCAGCCAAGGGAGGACCTATGGCTACACCTTC. This codes for CASSQGRTYGYTF. This chain joins TRBV14 and TRBJ1-2, with unresolved D. CDR3 length: 13 residues. From germline, CDR1 is SGHDN and CDR2 FVKESK. V gave up 1 base and J gave up 4 bases, with 7 bases separating them.

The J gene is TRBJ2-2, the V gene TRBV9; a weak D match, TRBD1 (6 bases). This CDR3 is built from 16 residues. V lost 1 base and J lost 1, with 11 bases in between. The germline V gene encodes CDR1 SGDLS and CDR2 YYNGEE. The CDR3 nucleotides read TGTGCCAGCAGCGTATCAGGGGTGGGGAACACCGGGGAGCTGTTTTTT. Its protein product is CASSVSGVGNTGELFF.

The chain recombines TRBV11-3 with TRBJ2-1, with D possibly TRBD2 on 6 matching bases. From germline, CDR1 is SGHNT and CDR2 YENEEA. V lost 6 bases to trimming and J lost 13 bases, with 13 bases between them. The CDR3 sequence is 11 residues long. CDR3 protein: CASRRGRAQFF. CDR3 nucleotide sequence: TGTGCCAGCAGGCGGGGCCGGGCCCAGTTCTTC.

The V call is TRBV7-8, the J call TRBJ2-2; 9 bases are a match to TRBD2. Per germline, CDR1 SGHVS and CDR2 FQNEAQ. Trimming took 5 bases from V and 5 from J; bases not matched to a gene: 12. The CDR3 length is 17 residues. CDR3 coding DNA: TGTGCCAGCAGCCCACCTTCTAGGCTAGCGGGAACCGGGGAGCTGTTTTTT. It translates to CASSPPSRLAGTGELFF.

DNA for the CDR3: TGTGCCAGCAGCTGGGGCCGCTATAGCAATCAGCCCCAGCATTTT. Its translation is CASSWGRYSNQPQHF. The chain uses TRBV5-8 and TRBJ1-5, with D perhaps matching TRBD1 (5 bases). Germline V gives CDR1 SGHTS, CDR2 YDEGEE. This CDR3 has 15 amino acids. V dropped 3 bases and J dropped 0 bases, with 10 bases sitting between them.

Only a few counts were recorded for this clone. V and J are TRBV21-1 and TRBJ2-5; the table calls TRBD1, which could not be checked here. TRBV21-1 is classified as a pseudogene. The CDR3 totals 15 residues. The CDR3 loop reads CASTPTGAEQETQYF. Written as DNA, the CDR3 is TGTGCCAGCACGCCGACAGGGGCCGAGCAAGAGACCCAGTACTTC.

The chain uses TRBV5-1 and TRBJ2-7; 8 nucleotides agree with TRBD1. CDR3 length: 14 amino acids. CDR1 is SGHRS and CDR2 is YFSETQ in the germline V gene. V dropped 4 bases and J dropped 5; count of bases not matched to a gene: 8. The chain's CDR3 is CASSVQGAGDEQYF. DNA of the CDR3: TGCGCCAGCAGCGTCCAGGGGGCGGGCGACGAGCAGTACTTC.

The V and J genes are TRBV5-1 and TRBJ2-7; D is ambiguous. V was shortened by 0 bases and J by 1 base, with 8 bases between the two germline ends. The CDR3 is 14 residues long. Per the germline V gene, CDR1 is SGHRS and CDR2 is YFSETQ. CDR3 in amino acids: CASSLVQSSYEQYF. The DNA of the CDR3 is TGCGCCAGCAGCTTGGTTCAGTCGTCCTACGAGCAGTACTTC.

In DNA form, the CDR3 reads TGTGCCAGCAGCGTCGGGGTCTCTGGAAACACCATATATTTT. This codes for CASSVGVSGNTIYF. The chain links TRBV13 to TRBJ1-3; D gene ambiguous. The CDR3 is 14 residues long. V was pared by 5 bases and J by 0 bases, with 8 bases between. Germline loops: CDR1 PRHDT, CDR2 FYEKMQ (reference sequence).

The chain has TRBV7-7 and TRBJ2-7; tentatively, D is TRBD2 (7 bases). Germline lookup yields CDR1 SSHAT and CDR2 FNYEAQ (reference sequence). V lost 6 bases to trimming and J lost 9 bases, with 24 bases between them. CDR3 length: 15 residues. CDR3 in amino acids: CASSIGEGVSAPQYF. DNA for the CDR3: TGTGCCAGCAGTATCGGGGAGGGGGTTAGTGCCCCGCAGTACTTC.

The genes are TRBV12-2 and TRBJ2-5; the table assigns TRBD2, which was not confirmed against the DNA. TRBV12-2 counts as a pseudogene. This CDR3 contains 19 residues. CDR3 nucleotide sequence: TGTGCAAGTCGCTTAGAAGGACTAGCGGGAGAGGGGACCCAAGAGACCCAGTACTTC. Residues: CASRLEGLAGEGTQETQYF.

The CDR3 coding sequence is TGTGCCATCAGTGCTTATCAGGGGTCCGAGGAGGGCTACACCTTC. It specifies CAISAYQGSEEGYTF. The J gene is TRBJ1-2, the V gene TRBV10-3, with D tentatively TRBD1 (6 bases). The germline V gene encodes CDR1 ENHRY and CDR2 SYGVKD. The CDR3 has 15 amino acids. The V gene lost 4 bases and the J gene lost 8 bases, with 20 bases spanning the gap.

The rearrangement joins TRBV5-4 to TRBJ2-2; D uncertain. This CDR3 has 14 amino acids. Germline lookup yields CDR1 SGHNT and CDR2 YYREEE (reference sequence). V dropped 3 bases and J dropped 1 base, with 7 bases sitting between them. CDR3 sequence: CASSSTQNTGELFF. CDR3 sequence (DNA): TGTGCCAGCAGCTCGACCCAGAACACCGGGGAGCTGTTTTTT.

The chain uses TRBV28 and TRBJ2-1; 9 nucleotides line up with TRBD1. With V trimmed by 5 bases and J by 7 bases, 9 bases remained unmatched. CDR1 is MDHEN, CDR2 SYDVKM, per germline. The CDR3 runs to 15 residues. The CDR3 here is CASSDRDRDRNEQFF. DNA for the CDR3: TGTGCCAGCAGTGACCGGGACAGGGACAGGAATGAGCAGTTCTTC.

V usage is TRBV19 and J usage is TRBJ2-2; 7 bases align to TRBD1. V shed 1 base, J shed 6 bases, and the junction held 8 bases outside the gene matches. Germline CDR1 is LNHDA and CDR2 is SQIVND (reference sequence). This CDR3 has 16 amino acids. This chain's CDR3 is CASSIGQGFSPGELFF. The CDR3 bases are TGTGCCAGTAGTATAGGACAGGGATTTTCCCCCGGGGAGCTGTTTTTT.

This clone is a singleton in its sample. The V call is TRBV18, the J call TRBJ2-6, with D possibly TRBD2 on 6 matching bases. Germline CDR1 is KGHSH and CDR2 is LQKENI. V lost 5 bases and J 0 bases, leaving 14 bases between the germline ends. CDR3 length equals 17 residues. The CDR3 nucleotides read TGTGCCAGCTCAATGGTCGCGGGGAGCTCTGGGGCCAACGTCCTGACTTTC. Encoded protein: CASSMVAGSSGANVLTF.

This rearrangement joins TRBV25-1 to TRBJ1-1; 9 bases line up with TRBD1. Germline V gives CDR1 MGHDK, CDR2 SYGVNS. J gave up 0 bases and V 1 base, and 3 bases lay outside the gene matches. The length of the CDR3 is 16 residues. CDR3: CASSESTGGMNTEAFF. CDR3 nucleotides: TGTGCCAGCAGTGAATCGACAGGGGGAATGAACACTGAAGCTTTCTTT.

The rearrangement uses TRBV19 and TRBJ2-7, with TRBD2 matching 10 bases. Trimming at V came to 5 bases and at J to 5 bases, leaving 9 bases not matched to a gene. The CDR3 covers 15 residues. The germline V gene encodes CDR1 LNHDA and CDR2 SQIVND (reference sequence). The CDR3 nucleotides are TGTGCCAGTAGTGTATCAAGCGGGAGGGCCGACGAGCAGTACTTC. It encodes CASSVSSGRADEQYF. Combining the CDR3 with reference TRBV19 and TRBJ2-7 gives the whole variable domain DGGITQSPKYLFRKEGQNVTLSCEQNLNHDAMYWYRQDPGQGLRLIYYSQIVNDFQKGDIAEGYSVSREKKESFPLTVTSAQKNPTAFYLCASSVSSGRADEQYFGPGTRLTVT.

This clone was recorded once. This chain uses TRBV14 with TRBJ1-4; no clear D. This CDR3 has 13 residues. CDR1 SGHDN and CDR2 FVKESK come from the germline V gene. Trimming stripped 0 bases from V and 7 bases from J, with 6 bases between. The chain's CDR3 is CASSQDYFEKLFF. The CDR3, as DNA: TGTGCCAGCAGCCAAGATTATTTTGAAAAACTGTTTTTT.

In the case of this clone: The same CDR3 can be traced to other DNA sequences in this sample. CDR3: CASSIGQGRDTQYF. In DNA form, the CDR3 reads TGTGCCAGTAGTATTGGCCAGGGTCGGGATACGCAGTATTTT. V gene TRBV19 combines with J gene TRBJ2-3; D may be TRBD1 (5 bases). The ends were cut back, 3 bases at V and 6 bases at J, with 13 bases in the middle. The CDR3 sequence is 14 residues long. CDR1 LNHDA and CDR2 SQIVND come from the germline V gene (reference sequence).

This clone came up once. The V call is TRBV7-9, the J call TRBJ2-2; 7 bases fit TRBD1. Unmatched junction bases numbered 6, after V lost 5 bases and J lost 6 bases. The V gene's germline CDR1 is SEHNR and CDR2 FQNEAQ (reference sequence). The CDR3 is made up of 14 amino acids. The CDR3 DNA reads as TGTGCCAGCAGCCCGGGACAGTCGCCCGGGGAGCTGTTTTTT. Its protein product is CASSPGQSPGELFF. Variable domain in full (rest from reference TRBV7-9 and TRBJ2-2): DTGVSQNPRHKITKRGQNVTFRCDPISEHNRLYWYRQTLGQGPEFLTYFQNEAQLEKSRLLSDRFSAERPKGSFSTLEIQRTEQGDSAMYLCASSPGQSPGELFFGEGSRLTVL.